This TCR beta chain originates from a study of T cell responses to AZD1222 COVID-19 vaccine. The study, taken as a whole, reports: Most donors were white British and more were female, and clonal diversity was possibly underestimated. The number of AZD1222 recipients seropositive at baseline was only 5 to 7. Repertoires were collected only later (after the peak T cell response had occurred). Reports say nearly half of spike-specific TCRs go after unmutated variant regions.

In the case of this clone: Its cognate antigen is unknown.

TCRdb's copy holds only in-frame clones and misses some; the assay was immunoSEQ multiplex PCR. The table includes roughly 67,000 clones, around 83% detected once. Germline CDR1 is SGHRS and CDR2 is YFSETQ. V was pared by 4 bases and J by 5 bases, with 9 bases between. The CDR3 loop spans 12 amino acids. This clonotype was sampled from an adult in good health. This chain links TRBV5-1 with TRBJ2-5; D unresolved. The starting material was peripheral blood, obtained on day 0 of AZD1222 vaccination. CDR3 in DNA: TGCGCCAGCAGCCGGGTTTCTGAGACCCAGTACTTC. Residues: CASSRVSETQYF.